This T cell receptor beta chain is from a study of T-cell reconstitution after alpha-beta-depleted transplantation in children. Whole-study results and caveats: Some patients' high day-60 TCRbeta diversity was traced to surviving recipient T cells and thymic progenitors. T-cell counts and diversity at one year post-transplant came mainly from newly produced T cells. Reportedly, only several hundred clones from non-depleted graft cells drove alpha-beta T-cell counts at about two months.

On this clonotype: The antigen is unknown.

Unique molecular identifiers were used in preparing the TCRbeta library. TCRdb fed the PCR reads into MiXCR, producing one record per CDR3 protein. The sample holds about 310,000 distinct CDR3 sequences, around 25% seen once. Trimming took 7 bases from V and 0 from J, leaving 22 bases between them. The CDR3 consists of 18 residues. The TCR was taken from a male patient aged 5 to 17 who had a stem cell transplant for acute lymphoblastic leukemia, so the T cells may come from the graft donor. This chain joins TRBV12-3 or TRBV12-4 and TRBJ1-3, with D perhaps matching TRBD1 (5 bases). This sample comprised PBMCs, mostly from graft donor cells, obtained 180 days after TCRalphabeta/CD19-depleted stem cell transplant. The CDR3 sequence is CASTDPRLGRRSGNTIYF. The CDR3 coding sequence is TGTGCCAGCACCGACCCTCGGTTGGGACGCCGCTCTGGAAACACCATATATTTT.